This is a list of T cell receptor beta chains from one sample in a study of cytomegalovirus exposure and HLA in healthy donors. Produced via immunoSEQ multiplex PCR; TCRdb's table is partial and in-frame only. The sample contains under 200,000 clones, around nine tenths of which appear only once. The sample taken for sequencing was PBMCs. These receptors came from a woman aged 30 to 39 in good health and CMV-seronegative. CDR3s include the opening cysteine and the closing phenylalanine or tryptophan. Each record gives: D gene, clone size, V gene, CDR3 protein. D genes are given only for firm matches. The size of a clone is reported for some rows only, either as once, few or many, or as a class for expanded clones.

TRBD1 | few | TRBV5-4 | CASSYRQGANEKLFF
TRBD2 | NA | TRBV7-9 | CASSLGAGGRHSSDTQYF
TRBD1 | NA | TRBV27 | CASSTRQGSRETQYF
NA | NA | TRBV7-2 | CASSPRQATGELFF
NA | NA | TRBV27 | CASSFQAIADTQYF
TRBD1 | few | TRBV11-2 | CASSYTRGTGSYNEQFF
TRBD2 | NA | TRBV6-1 | CASRAGTAIHEQYF
TRBD1 | once | TRBV7-9 | CASSSGQGFGPGNTIYF
TRBD1 | few | TRBV28 | CASSLRPGGSTDTQYF
NA | NA | TRBV29-1 | CSVDVGYGVDTQYF
NA | NA | TRBV6-1 | CASSEGTSIGGELFF
NA | NA | TRBV6-1 | CASSLDRPTNEKLFF
NA | NA | TRBV10-3 | CAISEPPAYEQYF
NA | few | TRBV5-1 | CASSPTGGGHTEAFF
NA | NA | TRBV6-1 | CASSLGVDTDTQYF
TRBD1 | NA | TRBV5-1 | CASSTQGSVNTEAFF
NA | NA | TRBV19 | CASSNQGLDTEAFF
NA | NA | TRBV2 | CASSPRSTGNTIYF
TRBD1 | NA | TRBV7-9 | CASSPPSGTGPYNEQFF
TRBD1 | few | TRBV11-2 | CASREWTGGKGQYF
TRBD2 | NA | TRBV19 | CASSSTSGRNTDTQYF
NA | NA | TRBV2 | CASSEGLPPDTQYF
TRBD1 | NA | TRBV28 | CASSSPGQGILYEQYF
NA | NA | TRBV11-2 | CASSLDLNEQFF
NA | NA | TRBV27 | CASSLQGSNQPQHF
TRBD2 | few | TRBV6-6 | CASAGDYEQYF
NA | NA | TRBV6-5 | CANRREISSYEQYF
NA | few | TRBV18 | CASSPRGSYEQYF
NA | NA | TRBV5-5 | CASSLALSRTYEQYF
NA | NA | TRBV4-2 | CASSQEGTGNTDTQYF
NA | NA | TRBV2 | CASSEPTGLGRAFF
NA | few | TRBV5-1 | CASSLAVSGNTIYF
NA | NA | TRBV5-6 | CASSWVGRDEQYF
TRBD1 | NA | TRBV11-2 | CASSLRDRDGSRKQYF
NA | NA | TRBV9 | CASSVRGSGANVLTF
TRBD2 | NA | TRBV15 | CATSSGTSGFSYNEQFF
NA | NA | TRBV4-2 | CASSQPTSERWTDTQYF
NA | few | TRBV7-8 | CASSEDSYNEQFF
NA | NA | TRBV11-2 | CASSLLGAAGYTF
NA | NA | TRBV5-1 | CASSLERDSYEQYF
NA | NA | TRBV20-1 | CSPLGPGLQYF
NA | NA | TRBV6-1 | CASERSQGNTEAFF
NA | NA | TRBV7-6 | CASSSGGTTYNEQFF
TRBD1 | NA | TRBV2 | CASRGVKGQTYEQYF
NA | NA | TRBV7-2 | CASSLGVPGELFF
NA | NA | TRBV5-1 | CASSLQGSTGELFF
TRBD1 | NA | TRBV5-1 | CASSLEGQGETQYF